The next 27 T cell receptor beta chains were all read from a single sample in a study of blood T cell repertoires in COVID-19. Produced via immunoSEQ multiplex PCR; TCRdb's table is partial and in-frame only. The repertoire has hundreds of thousands of clones, around 87% of them found once; the top ten carry about 1.9%. Sample: PBMCs or T cells enriched from blood (not recorded which). All receptors derive from a man aged 35 to 55 in a cohort exposed to, infected with or recovered from COVID-19 (not recorded which).

The chain carries TRBV19 and TRBJ1-1; TRBD1 might be the D (5 bases). V was shortened by 6 bases and J by 3 bases, with 17 bases between the two germline ends. Germline assignment: CDR1 LNHDA and CDR2 SQIVND (reference sequence). This CDR3 is 15 amino acids long. In DNA, the CDR3 is TGTGCCAGTAGACAGGTGGGGTTTCTGGACACTGAAGCTTTCTTT. Translation gives CASRQVGFLDTEAFF.

The chain couples TRBV19 to TRBJ1-5; 10 positions match TRBD1. CDR3 length: 17 residues. V was clipped by 11 bases and J by 6 bases; unmatched bases: 19. The germline V gene encodes CDR1 LNHDA and CDR2 SQIVND (reference sequence). CDR3 nucleotide sequence: TGTGCCTCAAGAACCGGGACAGGGGAGTCTTGGGGTCAGCCCCAGCATTTT. This gives the protein CASRTGTGESWGQPQHF.

The V gene is TRBV2, the J gene TRBJ1-6, with 9 bases matching TRBD1. Unmatched junction bases numbered 5, after V lost 7 bases and J lost 1 base. This CDR3 comprises 16 residues. CDR1 is SNHLY and CDR2 is FYNNEI in the germline V gene. The CDR3 is CASTTDRGSYNSPLHF. DNA for the CDR3: TGTGCCAGCACCACGGACAGGGGATCCTATAATTCACCCCTCCACTTT.

This clone came up a few times. V and J are TRBV30 and TRBJ2-1, with 7 bases identical to TRBD2. V shed 4 bases, J shed 8 bases, and the junction held 14 bases outside the gene matches. Germline lookup yields CDR1 GTSNPN and CDR2 SVGIG (reference sequence). The CDR3 has 15 amino acids. CDR3 in amino acids: CAWTRNWGSGDEQFF. CDR3 DNA sequence: TGTGCCTGGACCCGCAATTGGGGGAGCGGGGATGAGCAGTTCTTC.

The chain uses TRBV6-6 and TRBJ2-3; TRBD2 matches at 9 bases. CDR1 and CDR2 from the germline V gene are MNHNY and SVGAGI (reference sequence). This CDR3 contains 16 residues. Unmatched junction bases numbered 13, after V lost 7 bases and J lost 5 bases. Here the CDR3 reads CASMKGAGGPGDTQYF. DNA of the CDR3: TGTGCCAGCATGAAAGGCGCGGGAGGGCCCGGAGATACGCAGTATTTT.

The CDR3 DNA reads as TGTGCCAGCAGCGCGGACAACCAAGAGACCCAGTACTTC. Its translation is CASSADNQETQYF. This chain uses TRBV9 with TRBJ2-5, with D perhaps TRBD1 (5 bases). There are 13 residues in the CDR3. The germline V and J ends were trimmed by 3 bases and 0 bases, with 6 bases remaining between them. In germline, CDR1 is SGDLS, CDR2 YYNGEE.

The V and J genes are TRBV4-1 and TRBJ2-1, with 10 nucleotides matching TRBD2. Unmatched junction bases numbered 7, after V lost 0 bases and J lost 8 bases. The germline CDR1 and CDR2 sequences are MGHRA and YSYEKL. The CDR3 is made up of 16 amino acids. The CDR3 sequence: CASSQESSGRFDEQFF. For the CDR3, the DNA is TGCGCCAGCAGCCAAGAGAGTAGCGGGAGGTTCGATGAGCAGTTCTTC.

The rearrangement uses TRBV19 and TRBJ2-7; TRBD1 is a possible D gene (6 bases). This CDR3 contains 13 residues. V lost 1 base and J 3 bases, leaving 7 bases between the germline ends. Looked up from germline, CDR1 is LNHDA and CDR2 is SQIVND (reference sequence). The CDR3 reads CASSIGDNYEQYF. CDR3 in DNA: TGTGCCAGTAGTATAGGGGACAACTACGAGCAGTACTTC.

The chain carries TRBV2 and TRBJ1-1, with a possible D match to TRBD1 (6 bases). V was shortened by 7 bases and J by 2 bases, with 17 bases between the two germline ends. From germline, CDR1 is SNHLY and CDR2 FYNNEI. CDR3 size: 15 residues. CDR3 residues: CASKKDQGKNTEAFF. In DNA, the CDR3 is TGTGCCAGCAAAAAGGATCAGGGGAAAAACACTGAAGCTTTCTTT. The complete variable domain, with remaining parts taken from reference TRBV2 and TRBJ1-1, reads EPEVTQTPSHQVTQMGQEVILRCVPISNHLYFYWYRQILGQKVEFLVSFYNNEISEKSEIFDDQFSVERPDGSNFTLKIRSTKLEDSAMYFCASKKDQGKNTEAFFGQGTRLTVV.

J is TRBJ1-5 and V is TRBV5-5; D might be TRBD1 (6 bases). Germline V gives CDR1 SGHKS, CDR2 YYEKEE (reference sequence). CDR3 size: 13 residues. The V gene lost 1 base and the J gene lost 4 bases, with 6 bases spanning the gap. The CDR3 region is CASSLTGNQPQHF. DNA for the CDR3: TGTGCCAGCAGCTTGACAGGGAATCAGCCCCAGCATTTT.

The CDR3 here is CASSLPTSGRAPSEQFF. The CDR3 DNA is TGCGCCAGCAGCCTCCCTACTAGCGGGAGAGCCCCAAGCGAGCAGTTCTTC. This chain links TRBV5-1 with TRBJ2-1; TRBD2 matches 11 bases. Trimming at V came to 4 bases and at J to 10 bases, leaving 16 bases not matched to a gene. The germline CDR1 and CDR2 sequences are SGHRS and YFSETQ. This CDR3 is built from 17 residues.

This clone came up once. The chain links TRBV12-3 or TRBV12-4 to TRBJ1-2; D is possibly TRBD1 (6 bases). This CDR3 contains 13 residues. Trimming took 2 bases from V and 8 from J, leaving 12 bases between them. This chain's CDR3 is CASSLRTVSGYTF. CDR3 bases: TGTGCCAGCAGTTTAAGGACAGTCAGCGGCTACACCTTC.

V and J are TRBV24-1 and TRBJ2-7; maybe TRBD1 (7 bases). The CDR3 covers 16 residues. Trimming pared 5 bases from V and 4 bases from J, leaving 20 bases between. Germline CDR1 and CDR2: KGHDR and SFDVKD. The CDR3 is CATSAKGGTEGYEQYF. The DNA of the CDR3 is TGTGCCACCAGTGCCAAAGGCGGGACAGAAGGATACGAGCAGTACTTC.

V and J are TRBV11-1 and TRBJ2-7; perhaps TRBD2 as D (5 bases). This CDR3 region has 13 residues. The V and J ends lost 6 bases and 3 bases respectively, with 12 bases between them. From germline, CDR1 is SGHAT and CDR2 FQDESV (reference sequence). The CDR3 DNA reads TGTGCCAGCAGTCTAGCTAGTGGCTACGAGCAGTACTTC. Its translation is CASSLASGYEQYF.

The table lists this clone with a count of one. V and J are TRBV27 and TRBJ2-5; D might be TRBD1 (6 bases). The germline V gene encodes CDR1 MNHEY and CDR2 SMNVEV (reference sequence). V was shortened by 5 bases and J by 0 bases, with 10 bases between the two germline ends. The CDR3 covers 14 residues. The CDR3, as DNA: TGTGCCAGCAGTCCCTCAGGGGACCAAGAGACCCAGTACTTC. Encoded protein: CASSPSGDQETQYF.

The rearrangement joins TRBV3-1 (or the pseudogene TRBV3-2) to TRBJ2-7; TRBD2 matches at 8 bases. The germline gives CDR1 LGHDT, CDR2 YNNKEL (reference sequence). Losses at the gene ends were 1 base for V and 3 bases for J; bases not matched to a gene: 8. The CDR3 is 16 amino acids. CDR3 protein: CASSQAILAEYYEQYF. CDR3 DNA sequence: TGTGCCAGCAGCCAAGCCATACTAGCGGAATACTACGAGCAGTACTTC.

The V gene is TRBV18, the J gene TRBJ2-5; 9 bases line up with TRBD1. V lost 3 bases, J lost 2 bases, and 4 bases stayed unmatched. This CDR3 has 15 amino acids. From germline, CDR1 is KGHSH and CDR2 LQKENI. CDR3 region: CASSPGQGSQETQYF. Here the CDR3 DNA reads TGTGCCAGCTCACCGGGACAGGGATCTCAAGAGACCCAGTACTTC.

In regard to this clone: Relative to the germline gene, one junction end is altered; a read error may explain this. This chain links TRBV2 with TRBJ1-4; D unclear. CDR3 length equals 14 residues. Germline CDR1 is SNHLY and CDR2 is FYNNEI. CDR3 loop: CASRVGSTNEKLFF. The CDR3 DNA follows: TGTGCCAGCAGAGTCGGGTCAACCAATGAAAAACTGTTTTTT.

This sequence joins TRBV28 and TRBJ1-2, with D possibly matching TRBD1 (6 bases). In germline, CDR1 is MDHEN, CDR2 SYDVKM. This CDR3 contains 14 residues. Trimming took 4 bases from V and 7 from J, leaving 16 bases between them. CDR3 amino acids: CASSSLDRTRGYTF. DNA of the CDR3: TGTGCCAGCAGTTCCCTGGACAGAACCCGTGGCTACACCTTC.

This clone showed up just a few times. The V call is TRBV2, the J call TRBJ2-7, with no clear D. V dropped 6 bases and J dropped 3 bases, with 9 bases sitting between them. Germline V gene sequence: CDR1 SNHLY, CDR2 FYNNEI. The length of the CDR3 is 12 residues. Written as DNA, the CDR3 is TGTGCCAGCAGCGGAGACGGCTACGAGCAGTACTTC. It yields the protein CASSGDGYEQYF. The full variable domain, with the rest looked up from reference TRBV2 and TRBJ2-7, is EPEVTQTPSHQVTQMGQEVILRCVPISNHLYFYWYRQILGQKVEFLVSFYNNEISEKSEIFDDQFSVERPDGSNFTLKIRSTKLEDSAMYFCASSGDGYEQYFGPGTRLTVT.

CDR3 amino acids: CASSRSSNTGELFF. The CDR3 nucleotides are TGTGCCAGCTCAAGGAGTTCGAACACCGGGGAGCTGTTTTTT. V usage is TRBV18 and J usage is TRBJ2-2; D unresolved. Per the germline V gene, CDR1 is KGHSH and CDR2 is LQKENI. V gave up 5 bases and J gave up 0 bases, with 7 bases separating them. This CDR3 region has 14 residues.

The CDR3 coding sequence is TGTGCCAGCTCACCGCTTATTACAGGGAACCATGAGCAGTTCTTC. It yields the protein CASSPLITGNHEQFF. The V and J genes are TRBV18 and TRBJ2-1; D is perhaps TRBD1 (6 bases). CDR1 KGHSH and CDR2 LQKENI come from the germline V gene. Trimming cost V 3 bases and J 8 bases, with 17 bases left between them. CDR3 length: 15 amino acids. Filled out from reference TRBV18 and TRBJ2-1, the complete variable domain reads NAGVMQNPRHLVRRRGQEARLRCSPMKGHSHVYWYRQLPEEGLKFMVYLQKENIIDESGMPKERFSAEFPKEGPSILRIQQVVRGDSAAYFCASSPLITGNHEQFFGPGTRLTVL.

The rearrangement uses TRBV5-1 and TRBJ1-2, with 7 bases aligning to TRBD1. V dropped 3 bases and J dropped 7; count of bases not matched to a gene: 9. Per germline, CDR1 SGHRS and CDR2 YFSETQ. CDR3 length: 14 residues. This CDR3 reads CASSSGQVESGYTF. The CDR3 DNA follows: TGCGCCAGCAGCTCAGGACAGGTCGAGAGTGGCTACACCTTC.

This clone was seen once. The V gene is TRBV19, the J gene TRBJ1-5; D gene ambiguous. The CDR3 totals 14 residues. The ends were cut back, 6 bases at V and 1 base at J, with 10 bases in the middle. CDR1 is LNHDA and CDR2 is SQIVND in the germline V gene (reference sequence). In DNA form, the CDR3 reads TGTGCCAGTAGGGAGAGAACGAGCAATCAGCCCCAGCATTTT. Protein sequence: CASRERTSNQPQHF.

This chain uses TRBV30 with TRBJ1-5, with TRBD1 identical over 8 bases. V was pared by 2 bases and J by 5 bases, with 11 bases of the junction left unmatched. The CDR3 has 16 amino acids. Germline loops: CDR1 GTSNPN, CDR2 SVGIG (reference sequence). The CDR3 sequence is CAWSFQTGAFDQPQHF. DNA for the CDR3: TGTGCCTGGAGTTTCCAGACAGGGGCCTTCGATCAGCCCCAGCATTTT. Variable domain in full (rest from reference TRBV30 and TRBJ1-5): SQTIHQWPATLVQPVGSPLSLECTVEGTSNPNLYWYRQAAGRGLQLLFYSVGIGQISSEVPQNLSASRPQDRQFILSSKKLLLSDSGFYLCAWSFQTGAFDQPQHFGDGTRLSIL.

The chain uses TRBV25-1 and TRBJ1-2; perhaps TRBD1 as D (6 bases). This CDR3 region has 11 residues. Trimming stripped 7 bases from V and 7 bases from J, with 10 bases between. CDR1 and CDR2 from the germline V gene are MGHDK and SYGVNS. Here the CDR3 reads CASTGVGGYTF. CDR3 nucleotide sequence: TGTGCCAGCACAGGGGTCGGTGGCTACACCTTC.

J is TRBJ1-5 and V is TRBV19; D gene unclear. The CDR3 contains 13 residues. V lost 7 bases to trimming and J lost 9 bases, with 16 bases between them. Germline V CDR1 and CDR2: LNHDA, SQIVND (reference sequence). The CDR3 is CASTEITRGPQHF. CDR3 DNA: TGTGCCAGTACGGAGATTACACGAGGGCCCCAGCATTTT.